Listed below are T cell receptor beta chains from one sample, sequenced in a study of cytomegalovirus exposure and HLA in healthy donors. Generated by immunoSEQ multiplex PCR, the TCRdb table keeps only in-frame clones and is missing some. Among approximately 140,000 clones listed, roughly 73% were seen once. The source material was PBMCs. These receptor sequences come from a woman in her thirties or forties in good health and CMV-seronegative. Both conserved end residues are part of each CDR3. Each record gives: V gene, J gene, CDR3 length, clone size, D gene, CDR3 DNA, CDR3 protein. A D gene is named only where the DNA matches it firmly. Clone size appears in some rows only: once, few, many, or a class for an expanded clone.

>TRBV4-3|TRBJ1-2|15|few|NA
TGCGCCAGCAGCCAAGATCGTCAGGGGAACTATGGCTACACCTTC
CASSQDRQGNYGYTF
>TRBV27|TRBJ2-5|13|NA|NA
TGTGCCAGCAGTTTGACAGCTCAAGAGACCCAGTACTTC
CASSLTAQETQYF
>TRBV28|TRBJ2-3|16|once|TRBD1
TGTGCCAGCAGTTTTCGGGGACAGGGGTCCTCAGATACGCAGTATTTT
CASSFRGQGSSDTQYF
>TRBV13|TRBJ2-7|16|NA|TRBD1
TGTGCCAGCAGCGTTAGAGAGGGACAGGGCACCTACGAGCAGTACTTC
CASSVREGQGTYEQYF
>TRBV7-9|TRBJ2-1|12|NA|NA
TGTGCCAGCAGCTTACCTGGTCGGGAGCAGTTCTTC
CASSLPGREQFF
>TRBV5-1|TRBJ1-5|18|NA|NA
TGCGCCAGCAGCTTGCGGTCCCGGACAGAATATAGCAATCAGCCCCAGCATTTT
CASSLRSRTEYSNQPQHF
>TRBV6-5|TRBJ2-7|15|NA|NA
TGTGCCAGCAGTTACTCCGTCCGAGATGAGGAGGAGCAGTACTTC
CASSYSVRDEEEQYF
>TRBV4-1|TRBJ2-6|20|NA|NA
TGCGCCAGCAGCCAAGTTATTTTTCCGAGACAACTCTCTGGGGCCAACGTCCTGACTTTC
CASSQVIFPRQLSGANVLTF
>TRBV9|TRBJ2-1|14|NA|NA
TGTGCCAGCAGCGTAGGAGGCTCCTACAATGAGCAGTTCTTC
CASSVGGSYNEQFF
>TRBV5-5|TRBJ2-7|15|NA|NA
TGTGCCAGCAGCTTGGGCTCCAGGGTTTCCTACGAGCAGTACTTC
CASSLGSRVSYEQYF
>TRBV7-7|TRBJ2-2|15|NA|NA
TGTGCTAGCAGCCCCGGGAGTGGGAACACCGGGGAGCTGTTTTTT
CASSPGSGNTGELFF
>TRBV5-1|TRBJ2-7|15|NA|TRBD2
TGCGCCAGCAGCTTGGATGGCGGGGGGGCCTACGAGCAGTACTTC
CASSLDGGGAYEQYF
>TRBV7-8|TRBJ1-1|16|NA|TRBD1
TGTGCCAGCAGCCTGCTTCTTGGACAGGGGAACACTGAAGCTTTCTTT
CASSLLLGQGNTEAFF
>TRBV7-2|TRBJ1-4|13|NA|NA
TGTGCCAGCAGCTTAGTGACTTTCGAAAAACTGTTTTTT
CASSLVTFEKLFF
>TRBV2|TRBJ1-1|13|few|NA
TGTGCCAGCAGTGGGGGCATTGCGACTGAAGCTTTCTTT
CASSGGIATEAFF
>TRBV5-1|TRBJ1-1|16|NA|TRBD1
TGCGCCAGCAGCACTGCCGCCACAGGGGTGAACACTGAAGCTTTCTTT
CASSTAATGVNTEAFF
>TRBV7-9|TRBJ2-1|16|NA|TRBD2
TGTGCCAGCAGCGACCGCACTAGCGGGGTGGGCAATGAGCAGTTCTTC
CASSDRTSGVGNEQFF
>TRBV10-3|TRBJ1-2|13|NA|NA
TGTGCCATCAGTGAGGGGGAGGACTATGGCTACACCTTC
CAISEGEDYGYTF
>TRBV7-2|TRBJ1-2|14|NA|TRBD1
TGTGCCAGCAGACTCGACAGGGGGCCCTATGGCTACACCTTC
CASRLDRGPYGYTF
>TRBV6-5|TRBJ1-4|14|NA|TRBD1
TGTGCCAGCGGGGACAGGGCAACTAATGAAAAACTGTTTTTT
CASGDRATNEKLFF
>TRBV9|TRBJ2-3|15|once|NA
TGTGCCAGCAGCGAACGACTGGCAGACACAGATACGCAGTATTTT
CASSERLADTDTQYF
>TRBV5-1|TRBJ1-4|13|few|NA
TGCGCCAGCAGCCGAGGTGAAAATGAAAAACTGTTTTTT
CASSRGENEKLFF
>TRBV6-1|TRBJ1-1|17|few|NA
TGTGCCAGCAGTGTTTTTACAGGTCGCCGATTGAACACTGAAGCTTTCTTT
CASSVFTGRRLNTEAFF
>TRBV2|TRBJ1-3|15|few|NA
TGTGCCAGCAGTAATGGACAACCCCCTGGAAACACCATATATTTT
CASSNGQPPGNTIYF
>TRBV29-1|TRBJ2-5|13|many|TRBD2
TGCAGCGTTGTGACTAGCGGGGGTGAGACCCAGTACTTC
CSVVTSGGETQYF
>TRBV27|TRBJ1-2|15|NA|TRBD1
TGTGCCAGCAGCCAACAGGGGGCCGGGAACTATGGCTACACCTTC
CASSQQGAGNYGYTF
>TRBV7-9|TRBJ1-1|14|once|TRBD1
TGTGCCAGCAGCTTGGGACAGGGTAACACTGAAGCTTTCTTT
CASSLGQGNTEAFF
>TRBV11-1|TRBJ2-1|14|NA|TRBD1
TGTGCCAGCAGCGGGGACAGGGGAGACAATGAGCAGTTCTTC
CASSGDRGDNEQFF
>TRBV4-2|TRBJ1-3|20|NA|TRBD1
TGTGCCAGCAGCCAAGATCCCATCGGACAGGGGGCCACCTCTGGAAACACCATATATTTT
CASSQDPIGQGATSGNTIYF
>TRBV5-1|TRBJ1-1|17|NA|TRBD1
TGCGCCAGCAGCTTACGCGATCAAGGGGGCCCCGACACTGAAGCTTTCTTT
CASSLRDQGGPDTEAFF
>TRBV6-6|TRBJ1-4|16|NA|NA
TGTGCCAGCAGTTACAAGTATAGTATGACAAATGAAAAACTGTTTTTT
CASSYKYSMTNEKLFF
>TRBV27|TRBJ2-2|16|NA|TRBD1
TGTGCCAGCAGTAAACCGAGGGACAGGGCGGCCGGGGAGCTGTTTTTT
CASSKPRDRAAGELFF
>TRBV6-1|TRBJ2-5|14|NA|TRBD2
TGTGCCAGCAGGCCTAGCGGGACGGCGGAGACCCAGTACTTC
CASRPSGTAETQYF
>TRBV29-1|TRBJ1-1|19|NA|TRBD1
TGCAGCGTTGAAGGGGATAGGGTTTGGACAGGGGTTCTGGGGACTGAAGCTTTCTTT
CSVEGDRVWTGVLGTEAFF
>TRBV15|TRBJ2-5|15|NA|NA
TGTGCCACCAGCAGAGGGAGGGCATTCCAAGAGACCCAGTACTTC
CATSRGRAFQETQYF
>TRBV6-1|TRBJ1-1|11|NA|NA
TGTGCCAGCAGACAGGGAGCTGAAGCTTTCTTT
CASRQGAEAFF
>TRBV2|TRBJ1-2|12|NA|NA
TGTGCCAGCACAAATTCGGGGTACGGCTACACCTTC
CASTNSGYGYTF
>TRBV4-3|TRBJ2-3|15|NA|TRBD1
TGCGCCAGCAGCTCACAGGGGGAAGACACAGATACGCAGTATTTT
CASSSQGEDTDTQYF
>TRBV6-5|TRBJ2-1|13|NA|NA
TGTGCCAGCAGCCTGACTAGCTACAATGAGCAGTTCTTC
CASSLTSYNEQFF
>TRBV4-1|TRBJ2-7|18|few|TRBD2
TGCGCCAGCAGCCAAGATCTCCTACTAGCGGGGGGGCCTGTCGAGCAGTACTTC
CASSQDLLLAGGPVEQYF
>TRBV5-1|TRBJ2-5|15|NA|TRBD1
TGCGCCAGCAGCGACGGACAGGGTGCCCAAGAGACCCAGTACTTC
CASSDGQGAQETQYF
>TRBV5-1|TRBJ1-1|15|NA|NA
TGCGCCAGCAGCTTGGACCCAGGGATTGAGACTGAAGCTTTCTTT
CASSLDPGIETEAFF
>TRBV7-6|TRBJ2-1|15|few|NA
TGTGCCAGCAGCTTATCCCCGGGGAGGTCCAATGAGCAGTTCTTC
CASSLSPGRSNEQFF
>TRBV15|TRBJ1-6|15|NA|TRBD1
TGTGCCACCAGCAGAGGGACAGGGTTTAATTCACCCCTCCACTTT
CATSRGTGFNSPLHF
>TRBV10-3|TRBJ1-5|13|NA|NA
TGTGCCAACCCAACAGGTTTCAATCAGCCCCAGCATTTT
CANPTGFNQPQHF
>TRBV29-1|TRBJ1-1|12|NA|TRBD1
TGCAGCGTTGACAGGGGGCGGACTGAAGCTTTCTTT
CSVDRGRTEAFF
>TRBV5-4|TRBJ1-1|15|NA|NA
TGTGCCAGCAGCTTCTCTCCAGGCCCAACAACTGAAGCTTTCTTT
CASSFSPGPTTEAFF
>TRBV18|TRBJ2-2|15|NA|NA
TGTGCCAGCTCACCTAGGGGTTCGGATATCGGGGAGCTGTTTTTT
CASSPRGSDIGELFF
>TRBV4-1|TRBJ2-4|14|NA|NA
TGCGCCAGCAGCCAAGTCGAAAGGGGAAACATTCAGTACTTC
CASSQVERGNIQYF
>TRBV2|TRBJ1-3|18|NA|NA
TGTGCCAGCGGAGTCGTTGTGAACAGGGAAGTGTTTCGAAACACCATATATTTT
CASGVVVNREVFRNTIYF
>TRBV29-1|TRBJ2-7|13|NA|NA
TGCAGCGTTGAAGATGACTACTCCTACGAGCAGTACTTC
CSVEDDYSYEQYF
>TRBV6-1|TRBJ1-3|15|NA|TRBD1
TGTGCCAGCAGGGAACACAGGGGGCAAGAAAACACCATATATTTT
CASREHRGQENTIYF
>TRBV5-1|TRBJ1-1|14|NA|NA
TGCGCCAGCAGAGGGTCCGGGGGAAATGGTGAAGCTTTCTTT
CASRGSGGNGEAFF
>TRBV5-1|TRBJ2-3|19|NA|TRBD2
TGCGCCAGCAGCCGATATGGGACTAGCGGGGGCCCTAGCACAGATACGCAGTATTTT
CASSRYGTSGGPSTDTQYF
>TRBV4-2|TRBJ2-3|13|NA|NA
TGTGCCAGCAGCCAAAAGGGGACAGATACGCAGTATTTT
CASSQKGTDTQYF
>TRBV2|TRBJ2-3|18|NA|NA
TGTGCCAGCAGTGAAGCTATTAGACAGTCGCCTACCACAGATACGCAGTATTTT
CASSEAIRQSPTTDTQYF
>TRBV7-9|TRBJ2-5|16|NA|NA
TGTGCCAGCAGCTTGACCTTCGGACAGCTTCAAGAGACCCAGTACTTC
CASSLTFGQLQETQYF
>TRBV4-3|TRBJ1-2|15|NA|NA
TGCGCCAGCAGCCAAGACGGGAGATTGGATCGGCGCTACACCTTC
CASSQDGRLDRRYTF
>TRBV29-1|TRBJ2-1|13|NA|TRBD1
TGCAGCGTTCGTAGGGGGCTCCACAATGAGCAGTTCTTC
CSVRRGLHNEQFF
>TRBV6-1|TRBJ1-5|13|NA|TRBD1
TGTGCCAGCAGACGACAGGGGTGGGAGCCCCAGCATTTT
CASRRQGWEPQHF